These 16 T cell receptor beta chains were sequenced from one sample in a study of blood T cell repertoires in COVID-19. The assay was immunoSEQ multiplex PCR, and TCRdb's table has in-frame clones only and misses some. The repertoire holds approximately 350,000 clones, with around four fifths as singletons. The sequenced material came from peripheral blood. All receptors derive from a man under 40 with active or convalescent COVID-19.

This chain uses TRBV7-6 with TRBJ2-7; no clear D. Trimming took 1 base from V and 0 from J, leaving 10 bases between them. The V gene's germline CDR1 is SGHVS and CDR2 FNYEAQ. CDR3 length: 15 residues. The CDR3 nucleotides are TGTGCCAGCAGCTTAGTGGGCCCAAGCTCCTACGAGCAGTACTTC. Amino acids: CASSLVGPSSYEQYF.

The chain combines TRBV10-1 with TRBJ1-5; 7 positions agree with TRBD1. This CDR3 has 15 residues. V lost 3 bases, J lost 7 bases, and 9 bases stayed unmatched. The germline V gene encodes CDR1 WNHNN and CDR2 SYGVQD (reference sequence). The CDR3 reads CASSESQGGRQPQHF. CDR3 DNA sequence: TGCGCCAGCAGTGAATCCCAGGGGGGTAGGCAGCCCCAGCATTTT.

This clone was detected only once. The genes are TRBV4-2 and TRBJ2-1; 8 bases are shared with TRBD2. The junction had 8 bases not matched to a gene; V was cut back by 4 bases and J by 6 bases. The CDR3 covers 15 residues. Germline V CDR1 and CDR2: LGHNA, YNFKEQ. As DNA, the CDR3 is TGTGCCAGCAGCCGACCGGGACTAGTAGGCAATGAGCAGTTCTTC. The encoded protein is CASSRPGLVGNEQFF.

This clone was counted at least ten times. This chain connects TRBV30 to TRBJ1-1, with TRBD1 matching over 7 bases. Germline V lookup: CDR1 GTSNPN, CDR2 SVGIG (reference sequence). The CDR3 has 13 residues. With V trimmed by 3 bases and J by 6 bases, 7 bases remained unmatched. CDR3 region: CAWRRQGGAEAFF. CDR3 in DNA: TGTGCCTGGAGGCGACAGGGTGGCGCTGAAGCTTTCTTT. Full variable domain (missing parts from reference TRBV30 and TRBJ1-1): SQTIHQWPATLVQPVGSPLSLECTVEGTSNPNLYWYRQAAGRGLQLLFYSVGIGQISSEVPQNLSASRPQDRQFILSSKKLLLSDSGFYLCAWRRQGGAEAFFGQGTRLTVV.

The V and J genes are TRBV4-2 and TRBJ2-5, with D possibly being TRBD2 (5 bases). CDR3 length: 16 residues. V was cut by 3 bases and J by 1 base, with 15 bases left in between. The germline V gene has CDR1 LGHNA and CDR2 YNFKEQ. In DNA, the CDR3 is TGTGCCAGCAGCCAGGCGGGCGGAGACCTCCAAGAGACCCAGTACTTC. Its protein product is CASSQAGGDLQETQYF.

This sequence joins TRBV2 and TRBJ2-3; the match to TRBD2 covers 10 bases. This CDR3 is 16 amino acids long. Unmatched junction bases numbered 9, after V lost 5 bases and J lost 4 bases. Germline loops: CDR1 SNHLY, CDR2 FYNNEI. CDR3 nucleotides: TGTGCCAGCAGTTTCTCTAGCGGGAGTGGTGCAGATACGCAGTATTTT. This gives the protein CASSFSSGSGADTQYF.

This CDR3 reads CASSRGQGYGNTIYF. CDR3 DNA: TGTGCCAGCTCACGAGGACAGGGGTACGGAAACACCATATATTTT. The V gene is TRBV18, the J gene TRBJ1-3; 9 bases fit TRBD1. The CDR3 is 15 amino acids. V was clipped by 4 bases and J by 4 bases; unmatched bases: 5. Looked up from germline, CDR1 is KGHSH and CDR2 is LQKENI.

The rearrangement joins TRBV4-3 to TRBJ2-4; D not certain. Trimming removed 0 bases from V and 0 bases from J, with 9 bases in between. The CDR3 contains 16 residues. Per germline, CDR1 LGHNA and CDR2 YSLEER. The CDR3 DNA reads as TGCGCCAGCAGCCAAGACTCGCCAGTAGCCAAAAACATTCAGTACTTC. Translation gives CASSQDSPVAKNIQYF.

The gene calls are TRBV7-9 and TRBJ1-1, with D uncertain. V shed 1 base and J shed 9 bases, with 12 bases lying between them. The CDR3 length is 13 residues. Germline values: CDR1 SEHNR, CDR2 FQNEAQ (reference sequence). Here the CDR3 reads CASSLGSIGKAFF. DNA for the CDR3: TGTGCCAGCAGCTTAGGGAGTATTGGTAAAGCTTTCTTT.

The chain has TRBV4-1 and TRBJ2-7; TRBD1 matches at 8 bases. The ends lost 1 base at V and 2 bases at J; junction bases unmatched: 10. Germline lookup yields CDR1 MGHRA and CDR2 YSYEKL. The CDR3 is 17 amino acids. CDR3 coding DNA: TGCGCCAGCAGCCAAGGGTCGGGGCAGGGGGCGCCCTACGAGCAGTACTTC. Amino acid sequence: CASSQGSGQGAPYEQYF.

The chain couples TRBV19 to TRBJ1-6, with TRBD1 as a possible D gene (6 bases). The CDR3 has 15 amino acids. Trimming stripped 7 bases from V and 10 bases from J, with 20 bases between. The germline V gene encodes CDR1 LNHDA and CDR2 SQIVND (reference sequence). The CDR3 sequence is CASKGDGPGKSPLHF. CDR3 sequence (DNA): TGTGCCAGTAAGGGGGACGGGCCTGGGAAATCACCCCTCCACTTT. Full variable domain (remainder filled in from reference TRBV19 and TRBJ1-6): DGGITQSPKYLFRKEGQNVTLSCEQNLNHDAMYWYRQDPGQGLRLIYYSQIVNDFQKGDIAEGYSVSREKKESFPLTVTSAQKNPTAFYLCASKGDGPGKSPLHFGNGTRLTVT.

The chain has TRBV30 and TRBJ1-2; a weak D match, TRBD1 (6 bases). The CDR3 sequence is 14 residues long. Trimming left V 0 bases short and J 4 bases short, with 12 bases between. Germline values: CDR1 GTSNPN, CDR2 SVGIG (reference sequence). The CDR3 DNA reads as TGTGCCTGGAGTGTCGGGGGGGGCGGCTATGGCTACACCTTC. This encodes CAWSVGGGGYGYTF.

CDR3 loop: CASSHRTGIGAFF. CDR3 bases: TGCGCCAGCAGTCATCGGACAGGGATAGGAGCTTTCTTT. V is TRBV23-1 and J is TRBJ1-1; 8 bases are shared with TRBD1. TRBV23-1 is reported as an ORF; its role is uncertain. The CDR3 extends over 13 amino acids. V was pared by 3 bases and J by 10 bases, with 7 bases of the junction left unmatched.

The V call is TRBV7-8, the J call TRBJ2-7; tentative D call: TRBD2 (6 bases). Trimming left V 0 bases short and J 7 bases short, with 10 bases between. Germline V gene sequence: CDR1 SGHVS, CDR2 FQNEAQ. The CDR3 length is 13 residues. The CDR3 sequence is CASSLAWGEEQYF. DNA for the CDR3: TGTGCCAGCAGCTTAGCATGGGGGGAGGAGCAGTACTTC.

The gene calls are TRBV2 and TRBJ1-6; a possible D gene is TRBD1 (5 bases). CDR1 is SNHLY and CDR2 is FYNNEI in the germline V gene. V dropped 6 bases and J dropped 11 bases, with 11 bases sitting between them. The length of the CDR3 is 12 residues. The CDR3 loop is CASSLLGAPLHF. CDR3 in DNA: TGTGCCAGCAGCCTTTTAGGGGCACCCCTCCACTTT. Complete variable domain (other parts from reference TRBV2 and TRBJ1-6): EPEVTQTPSHQVTQMGQEVILRCVPISNHLYFYWYRQILGQKVEFLVSFYNNEISEKSEIFDDQFSVERPDGSNFTLKIRSTKLEDSAMYFCASSLLGAPLHFGNGTRLTVT.

The rearrangement uses TRBV27 and TRBJ1-2; no clear D gene. V was pared by 3 bases and J by 4 bases, with 9 bases between. CDR1 is MNHEY and CDR2 is SMNVEV in the germline V gene (reference sequence). This CDR3 region has 13 residues. The CDR3 sequence is CASSFTEGYGYTF. CDR3 nucleotides: TGTGCCAGCAGTTTTACGGAGGGCTATGGCTACACCTTC.